This T cell receptor (beta chain) stems from a study of shared T cell receptors in the human thymus (dated by TCRdb to about 2021). In the study overall: The study investigated the way shared, self-reactive T-cell receptor alpha chains are produced in the human thymus.

About this clone itself: Its antigen remains unidentified. No clone much larger than this one lies a single base away; base qualities are absent.

The library was made by the immunoSEQ multiplex PCR assay. TCRdb obtained this table from immuneACCESS and retained in-frame rearrangements with V and J assigned. These tables miss some clones; where compared with another copy, unresolved V genes account for less than half of the shortfall, and the remainder is unexplained. The sample records hundreds of thousands of clones, roughly 90% of which are singletons. The ten largest make up 0.01% of the sample. This sample was shared with a second study, whose subject was human thymus T cells. Per the second study: Immunologically healthy infants undergoing open corrective cardiac surgery for congenital heart defects in Finland were used as donors. Thymus tissue was obtained as surgical resects removed during corrective cardiac surgery. Both the thymic and the peripheral blood repertoires appeared to show biased V and J gene segment usage. According to the related research, thymic TCR repertoires were highly overlapping among unrelated individuals. TCR alpha and beta repertoires from under 10 infant thymus samples and a few related peripheral blood samples were characterized in the study. Donor ages ranging from about 7 to 250 days were recorded, and several male and a couple of female infants were included in the cohort. Thymocytes were mechanically released from the tissue and were stored as pellets of roughly 9-31 million cells at -70 degrees C. A QIAsymphony instrument was used to extract genomic DNA from the frozen cell pellets. Using the immunoSEQ multiplex PCR assay, the TCRB and TCRAD loci were amplified from a standardized quantity of quality-controlled genomic DNA. Amplicons spanned the V(D)J region at a length sufficient to cover the CDR3 and identify V and J genes. Through the commercial immunoSEQ service, the amplicons were sequenced on an Illumina platform. Primer bias and sequencing errors were corrected as previously described, and TCRAD and TCRB definitions were based on the IMGT database. The repertoires were analysed using immunoSEQ Analyzer 3.0 and VDJTools for basic statistics, V/J segment usage, diversity estimates, rarefaction and pairwise overlap. Chao1, ChaoE, Efron-Thisted, Shannon and inverse Simpson indices were used to estimate diversity, which was also estimated on datasets down-sampled to the smallest sample. Repertoire overlap was assessed by strict matching of CDR3 nucleotide sequence, V gene and J gene, and clustering was done by Jaccard-based multidimensional scaling. On average, around 810,000 unique TCRB clonotypes were obtained from thymus samples, compared with 70,000 to 100,000 from blood samples.

The clonotype was recovered from a boy younger than two with a congenital heart defect. Donor details come from another sample of the same person, matched by shared clones. The sample taken for sequencing was thymocytes.

For the CDR3, the sequence is CASSPSGGYSYEQYF. The DNA sequence is as follows: TGTGCCAGCTCACCTTCGGGAGGTTACTCCTACGAGCAGTACTTC. This chain is built from TRBV18 and TRBJ2-7, with 7 junctional bases fitting TRBD2. The germline V gene gives CDR1 as KGHSH and CDR2 as LQKENI. The CDR3 contains 15 residues, cysteine and phenylalanine counted. Of the read, only the CDR3 DNA is kept; its 45 bases are in frame from base 1. Clipping removes 3 bases from V and 0 bases from J, with 5 as the unmatched junction base count.